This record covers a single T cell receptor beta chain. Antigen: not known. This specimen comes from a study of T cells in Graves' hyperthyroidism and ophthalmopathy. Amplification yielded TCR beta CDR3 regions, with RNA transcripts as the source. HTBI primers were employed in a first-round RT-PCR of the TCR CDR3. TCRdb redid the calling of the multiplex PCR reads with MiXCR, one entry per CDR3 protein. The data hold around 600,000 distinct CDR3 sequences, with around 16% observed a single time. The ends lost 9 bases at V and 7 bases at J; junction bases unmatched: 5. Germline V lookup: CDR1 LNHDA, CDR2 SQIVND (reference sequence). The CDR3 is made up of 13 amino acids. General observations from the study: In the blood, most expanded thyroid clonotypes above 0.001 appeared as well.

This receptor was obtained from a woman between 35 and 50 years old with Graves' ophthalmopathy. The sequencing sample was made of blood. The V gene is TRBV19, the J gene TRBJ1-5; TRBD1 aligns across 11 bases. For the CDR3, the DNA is TGTGCCAGCGGCCGGGACAGGGGGCAGCCCCAGCATTTT. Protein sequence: CASGRDRGQPQHF.